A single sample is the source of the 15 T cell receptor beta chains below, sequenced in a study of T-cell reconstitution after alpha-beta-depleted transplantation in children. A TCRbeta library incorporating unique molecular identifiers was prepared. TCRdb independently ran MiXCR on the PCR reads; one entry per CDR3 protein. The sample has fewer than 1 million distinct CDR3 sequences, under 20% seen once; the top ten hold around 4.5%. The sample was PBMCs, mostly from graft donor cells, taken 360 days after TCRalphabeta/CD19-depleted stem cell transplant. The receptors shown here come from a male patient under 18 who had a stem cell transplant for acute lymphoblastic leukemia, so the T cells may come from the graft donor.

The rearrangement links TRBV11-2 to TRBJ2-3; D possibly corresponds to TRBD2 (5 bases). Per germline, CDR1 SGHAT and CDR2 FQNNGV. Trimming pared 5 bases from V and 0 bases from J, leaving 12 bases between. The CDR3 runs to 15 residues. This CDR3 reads CASSVTIASTDTQYF. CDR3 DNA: TGTGCCAGCAGCGTGACTATCGCTAGCACAGATACGCAGTATTTT.

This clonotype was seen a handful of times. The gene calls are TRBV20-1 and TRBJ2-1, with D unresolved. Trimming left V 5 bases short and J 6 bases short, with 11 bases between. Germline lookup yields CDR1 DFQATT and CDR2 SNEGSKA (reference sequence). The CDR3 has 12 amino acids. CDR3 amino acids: CSALRLSNEQFF. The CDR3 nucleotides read TGCAGTGCTTTAAGGTTGTCCAATGAGCAGTTCTTC.

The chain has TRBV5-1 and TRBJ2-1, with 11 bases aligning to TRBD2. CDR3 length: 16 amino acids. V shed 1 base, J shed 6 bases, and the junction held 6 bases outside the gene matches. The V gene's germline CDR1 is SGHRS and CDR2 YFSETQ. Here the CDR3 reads CASSLPRLAGTNEQFF. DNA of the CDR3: TGCGCCAGCAGCTTGCCCCGACTAGCGGGGACCAATGAGCAGTTCTTC.

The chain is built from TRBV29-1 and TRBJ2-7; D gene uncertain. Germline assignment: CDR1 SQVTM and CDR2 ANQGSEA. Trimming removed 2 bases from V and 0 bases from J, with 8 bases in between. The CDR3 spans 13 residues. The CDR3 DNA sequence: TGCAGCGTTGAAATCCGACACTCCTACGAGCAGTACTTC. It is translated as CSVEIRHSYEQYF.

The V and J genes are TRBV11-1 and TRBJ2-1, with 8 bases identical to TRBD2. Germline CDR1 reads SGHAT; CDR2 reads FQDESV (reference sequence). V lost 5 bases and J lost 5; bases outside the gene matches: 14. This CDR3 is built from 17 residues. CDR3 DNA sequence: TGTGCCAGCAGCCCAGGGGTAGCGGGACCAAACCACAATGAGCAGTTCTTC. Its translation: CASSPGVAGPNHNEQFF.

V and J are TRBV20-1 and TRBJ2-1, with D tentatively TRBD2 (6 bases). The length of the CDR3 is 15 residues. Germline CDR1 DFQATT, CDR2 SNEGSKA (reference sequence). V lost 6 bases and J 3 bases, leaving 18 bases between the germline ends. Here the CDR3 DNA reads TGCAGTGCCGCAGGAGGCGGGGCACTCTACAATGAGCAGTTCTTC. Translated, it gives CSAAGGGALYNEQFF.

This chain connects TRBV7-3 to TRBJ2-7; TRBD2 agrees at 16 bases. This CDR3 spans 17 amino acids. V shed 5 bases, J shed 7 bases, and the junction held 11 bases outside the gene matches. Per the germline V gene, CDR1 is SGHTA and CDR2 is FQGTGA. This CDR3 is CASSRFPGTSGRGEQYF. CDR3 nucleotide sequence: TGTGCCAGCAGCCGTTTCCCGGGGACTAGCGGGAGGGGAGAGCAGTACTTC.

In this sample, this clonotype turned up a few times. CDR3 bases: TGTGCCAGCAGGCCAGGACTAGCGTTAGATACGCAGTATTTT. Residues: CASRPGLALDTQYF. This chain joins TRBV12-3 or TRBV12-4 and TRBJ2-3; 9 bases align to TRBD2. V shed 6 bases, J shed 5 bases, and the junction held 6 bases outside the gene matches. The CDR3 is 14 residues long.

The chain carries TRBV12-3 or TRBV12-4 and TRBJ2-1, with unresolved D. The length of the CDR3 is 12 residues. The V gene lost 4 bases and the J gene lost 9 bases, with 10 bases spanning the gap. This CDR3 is CASSSRVSEQFF. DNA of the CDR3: TGTGCCAGCAGTTCCCGGGTGAGTGAGCAGTTCTTC.

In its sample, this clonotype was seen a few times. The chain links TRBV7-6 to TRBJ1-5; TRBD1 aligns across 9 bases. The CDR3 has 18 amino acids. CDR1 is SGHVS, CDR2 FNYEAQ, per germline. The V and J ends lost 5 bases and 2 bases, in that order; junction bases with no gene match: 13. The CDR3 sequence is CASSPDRGYTAGNQPQHF. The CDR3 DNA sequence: TGTGCCAGCAGCCCCGACAGGGGGTACACCGCTGGCAATCAGCCCCAGCATTTT.

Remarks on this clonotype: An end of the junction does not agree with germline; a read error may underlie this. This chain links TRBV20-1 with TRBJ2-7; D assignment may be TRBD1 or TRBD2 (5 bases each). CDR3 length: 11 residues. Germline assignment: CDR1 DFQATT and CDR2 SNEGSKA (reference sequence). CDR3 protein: CSARGPTRQDF. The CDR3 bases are TGCAGTGCTAGGGGACCAACCAGGCAGGACTTC.

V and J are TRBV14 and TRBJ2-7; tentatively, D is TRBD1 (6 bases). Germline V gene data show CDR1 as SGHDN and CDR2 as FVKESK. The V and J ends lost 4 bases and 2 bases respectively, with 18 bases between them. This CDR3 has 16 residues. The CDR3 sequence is CASSPADRLTTYEQYF. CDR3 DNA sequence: TGTGCCAGCAGCCCGGCTGACAGGCTGACTACCTACGAGCAGTACTTC.

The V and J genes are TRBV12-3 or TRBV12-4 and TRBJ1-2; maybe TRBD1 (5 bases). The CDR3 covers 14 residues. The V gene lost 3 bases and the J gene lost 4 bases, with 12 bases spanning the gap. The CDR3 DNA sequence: TGTGCCAGCAGTTTCGGGGGAATAATCTATGGCTACACCTTC. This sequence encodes CASSFGGIIYGYTF.

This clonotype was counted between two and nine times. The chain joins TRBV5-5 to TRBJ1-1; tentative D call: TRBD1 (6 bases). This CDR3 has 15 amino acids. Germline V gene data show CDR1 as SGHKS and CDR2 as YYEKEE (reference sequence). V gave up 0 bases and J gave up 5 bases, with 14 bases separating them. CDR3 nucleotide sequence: TGTGCCAGCAGCTTGGGACCAGGGGTAGTAACTGAAGCTTTCTTT. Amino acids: CASSLGPGVVTEAFF.

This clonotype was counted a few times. CDR3 protein: CATSREGPTSGNTIYF. As DNA, the CDR3 is TGTGCCACCAGCAGAGAGGGTCCTACCTCTGGAAACACCATATATTTT. V and J are TRBV15 and TRBJ1-3, with D unresolved. The ends were cut back, 0 bases at V and 0 bases at J, with 9 bases in the middle. Germline loops: CDR1 LNHNV, CDR2 YYDKDF (reference sequence). The CDR3 contains 16 residues.